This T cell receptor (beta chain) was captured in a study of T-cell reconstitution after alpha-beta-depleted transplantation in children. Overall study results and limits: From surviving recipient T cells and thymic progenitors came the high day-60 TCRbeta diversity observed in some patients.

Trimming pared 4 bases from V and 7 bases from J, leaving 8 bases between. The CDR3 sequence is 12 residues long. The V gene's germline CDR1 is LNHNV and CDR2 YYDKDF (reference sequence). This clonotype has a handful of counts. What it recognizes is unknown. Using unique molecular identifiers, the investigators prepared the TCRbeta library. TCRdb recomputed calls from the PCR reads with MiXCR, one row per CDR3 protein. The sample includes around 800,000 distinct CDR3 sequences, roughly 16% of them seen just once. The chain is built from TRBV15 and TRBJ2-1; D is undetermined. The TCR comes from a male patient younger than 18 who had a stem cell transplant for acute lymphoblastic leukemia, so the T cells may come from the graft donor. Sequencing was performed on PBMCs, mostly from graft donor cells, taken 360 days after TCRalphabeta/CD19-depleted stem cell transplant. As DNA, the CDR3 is TGTGCCACCAGCATCATTCCTAATGAGCAGTTCTTC. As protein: CATSIIPNEQFF.